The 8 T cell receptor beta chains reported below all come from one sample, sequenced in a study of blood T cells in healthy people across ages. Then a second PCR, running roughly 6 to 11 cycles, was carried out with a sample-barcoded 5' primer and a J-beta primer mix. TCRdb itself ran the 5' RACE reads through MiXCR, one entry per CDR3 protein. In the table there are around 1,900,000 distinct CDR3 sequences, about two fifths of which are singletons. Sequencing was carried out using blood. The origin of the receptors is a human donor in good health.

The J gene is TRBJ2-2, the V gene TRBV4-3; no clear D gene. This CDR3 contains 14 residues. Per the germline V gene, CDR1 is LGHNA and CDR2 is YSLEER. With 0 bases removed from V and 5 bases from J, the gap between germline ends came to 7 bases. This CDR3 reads CASSQDELTGELFF. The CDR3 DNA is TGCGCCAGCAGCCAAGACGAACTGACCGGGGAGCTGTTTTTT.

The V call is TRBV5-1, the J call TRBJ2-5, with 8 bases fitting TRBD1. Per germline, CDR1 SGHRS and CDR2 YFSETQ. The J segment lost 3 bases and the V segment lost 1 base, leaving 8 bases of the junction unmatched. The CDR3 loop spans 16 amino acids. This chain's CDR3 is CASSLNGRQGKETQYF. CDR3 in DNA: TGCGCCAGCAGCTTGAATGGGAGACAGGGGAAAGAGACCCAGTACTTC. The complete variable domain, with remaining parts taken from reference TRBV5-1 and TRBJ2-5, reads KAGVTQTPRYLIKTRGQQVTLSCSPISGHRSVSWYQQTPGQGLQFLFEYFSETQRNKGNFPGRFSGRQFSNSRSEMNVSTLELGDSALYLCASSLNGRQGKETQYFGPGTRLLVL.

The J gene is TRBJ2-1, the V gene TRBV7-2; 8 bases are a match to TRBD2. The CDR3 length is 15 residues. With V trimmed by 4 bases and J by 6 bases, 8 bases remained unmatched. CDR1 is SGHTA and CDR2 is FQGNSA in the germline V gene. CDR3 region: CASSSGGPELNEQFF. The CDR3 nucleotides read TGTGCCAGCAGCTCGGGGGGGCCCGAACTCAATGAGCAGTTCTTC.

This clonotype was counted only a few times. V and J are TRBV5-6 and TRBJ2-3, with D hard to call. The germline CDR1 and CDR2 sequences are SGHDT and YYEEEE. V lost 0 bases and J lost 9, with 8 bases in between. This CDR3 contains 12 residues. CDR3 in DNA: TGTGCCAGCAGCTTGGAGGGAAGGACGCAGTATTTT. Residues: CASSLEGRTQYF. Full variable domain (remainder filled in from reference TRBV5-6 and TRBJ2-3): DAGVTQSPTHLIKTRGQQVTLRCSPKSGHDTVSWYQQALGQGPQFIFQYYEEEERQRGNFPDRFSGHQFPNYSSELNVNALLLGDSALYLCASSLEGRTQYFGPGTRLTVL.

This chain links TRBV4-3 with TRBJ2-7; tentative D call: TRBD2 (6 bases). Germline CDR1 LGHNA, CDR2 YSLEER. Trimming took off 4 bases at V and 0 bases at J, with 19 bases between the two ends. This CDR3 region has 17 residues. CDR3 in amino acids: CASSPSRDFPSSYEQYF. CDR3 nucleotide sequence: TGCGCCAGCAGCCCTTCCCGGGACTTCCCGAGCTCCTACGAGCAGTACTTC.

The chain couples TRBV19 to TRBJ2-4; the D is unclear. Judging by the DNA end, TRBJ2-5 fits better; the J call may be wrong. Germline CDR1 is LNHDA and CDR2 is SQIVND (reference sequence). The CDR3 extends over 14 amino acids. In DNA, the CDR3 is TGTGCCAGTAGTCGACATGAAAGCTGGAAGACCCAGTACTTC. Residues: CASSRHESWKTQYF.

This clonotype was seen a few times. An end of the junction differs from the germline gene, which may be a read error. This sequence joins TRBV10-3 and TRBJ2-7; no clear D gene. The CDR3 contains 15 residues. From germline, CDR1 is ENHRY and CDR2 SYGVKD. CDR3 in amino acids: CAISGPDLVTYEQYF. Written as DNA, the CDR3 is TGTGCCATCAGTGGTCCGGATCTGGTGACCTATGAGCAGTACTTC.

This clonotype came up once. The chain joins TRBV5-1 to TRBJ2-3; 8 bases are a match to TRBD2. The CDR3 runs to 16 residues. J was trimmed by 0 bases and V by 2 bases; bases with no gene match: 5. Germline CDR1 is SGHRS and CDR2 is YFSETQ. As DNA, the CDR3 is TGCGCCAGCAGCTTACCGACGGGGGGGAGCACAGATACGCAGTATTTT. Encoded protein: CASSLPTGGSTDTQYF.